This record looks at one TCR beta chain sequence and its context. This sample is drawn from a study of T-cell reconstitution after alpha-beta-depleted transplantation in children. The CDR3 is 14 residues long. V was pared by 1 base and J by 9 bases, with 13 bases between. Germline CDR1 reads MNHEY; CDR2 reads SMNVEV (reference sequence). Unique molecular identifiers featured in how the TCRbeta library was prepared. TCRdb reprocessed the PCR reads with MiXCR, giving one entry per CDR3 protein. The sample contains about 400,000 distinct CDR3 sequences, about a fifth of which appear only once. This specimen consisted of PBMCs from the stem cell graft donor, obtained from the stem cell graft. V usage is TRBV27 and J usage is TRBJ2-1; weak D call: TRBD1 (5 bases). This clonotype was sampled from a human donor who donated a stem cell graft to a child with acute myeloid leukemia. The CDR3 coding sequence is TGTGCCAGCAGTTTATTCTTTGATCAGGGTGAGCAGTTCTTC. It yields the protein CASSLFFDQGEQFF.